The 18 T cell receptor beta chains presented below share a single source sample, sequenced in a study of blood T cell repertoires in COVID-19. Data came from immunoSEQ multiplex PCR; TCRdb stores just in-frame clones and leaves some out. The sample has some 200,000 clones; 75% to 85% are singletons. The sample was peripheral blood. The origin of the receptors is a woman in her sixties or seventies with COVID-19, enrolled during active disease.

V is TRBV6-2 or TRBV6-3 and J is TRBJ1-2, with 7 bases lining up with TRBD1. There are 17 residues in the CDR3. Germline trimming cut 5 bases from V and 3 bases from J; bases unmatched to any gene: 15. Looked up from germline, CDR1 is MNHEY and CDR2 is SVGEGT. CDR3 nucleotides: TGTGCCAGCAGTACTCGACAGGGCCCCCGTGGTGACTATGGCTACACCTTC. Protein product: CASSTRQGPRGDYGYTF.

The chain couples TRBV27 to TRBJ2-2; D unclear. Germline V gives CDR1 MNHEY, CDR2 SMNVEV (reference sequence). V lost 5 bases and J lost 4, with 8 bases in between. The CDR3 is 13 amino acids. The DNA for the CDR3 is TGTGCCAGCAGTAGATGGCCCACCGGGGAGCTGTTTTTT. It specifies CASSRWPTGELFF.

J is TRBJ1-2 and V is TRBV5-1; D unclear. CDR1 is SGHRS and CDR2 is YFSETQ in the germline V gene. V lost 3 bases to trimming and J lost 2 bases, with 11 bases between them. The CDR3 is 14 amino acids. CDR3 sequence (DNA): TGCGCCAGCAGCTCCGGGAGCAACAACTATGGCTACACCTTC. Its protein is CASSSGSNNYGYTF.

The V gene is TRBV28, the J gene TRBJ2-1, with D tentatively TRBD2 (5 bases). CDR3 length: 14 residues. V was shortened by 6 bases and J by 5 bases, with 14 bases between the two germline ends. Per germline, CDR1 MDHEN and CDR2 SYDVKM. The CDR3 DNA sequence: TGTGCCAGCAGGGACCATGGGGAGAACAATGAGCAGTTCTTC. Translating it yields CASRDHGENNEQFF.

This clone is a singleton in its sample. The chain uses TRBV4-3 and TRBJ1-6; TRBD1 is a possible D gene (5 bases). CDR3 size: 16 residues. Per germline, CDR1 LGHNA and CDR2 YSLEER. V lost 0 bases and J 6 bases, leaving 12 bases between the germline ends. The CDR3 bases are TGCGCCAGCAGCCAAGATCAGGGCAGGCCTAATTCACCCCTCCACTTT. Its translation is CASSQDQGRPNSPLHF.

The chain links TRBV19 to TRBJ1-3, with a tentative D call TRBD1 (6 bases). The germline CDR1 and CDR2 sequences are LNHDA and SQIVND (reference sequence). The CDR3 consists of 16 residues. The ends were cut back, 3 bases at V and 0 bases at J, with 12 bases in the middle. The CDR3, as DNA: TGTGCCAGTAGTATGGCGGACAGAATCTCTGGAAACACCATATATTTT. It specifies CASSMADRISGNTIYF. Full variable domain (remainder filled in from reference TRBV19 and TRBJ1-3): DGGITQSPKYLFRKEGQNVTLSCEQNLNHDAMYWYRQDPGQGLRLIYYSQIVNDFQKGDIAEGYSVSREKKESFPLTVTSAQKNPTAFYLCASSMADRISGNTIYFGEGSWLTVV.

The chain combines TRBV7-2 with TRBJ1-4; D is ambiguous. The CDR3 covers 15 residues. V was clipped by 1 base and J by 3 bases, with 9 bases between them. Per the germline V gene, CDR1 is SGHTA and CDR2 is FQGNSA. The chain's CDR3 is CASSLVEGSNEKLFF. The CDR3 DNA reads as TGTGCCAGCAGCTTAGTTGAGGGTTCTAATGAAAAACTGTTTTTT.

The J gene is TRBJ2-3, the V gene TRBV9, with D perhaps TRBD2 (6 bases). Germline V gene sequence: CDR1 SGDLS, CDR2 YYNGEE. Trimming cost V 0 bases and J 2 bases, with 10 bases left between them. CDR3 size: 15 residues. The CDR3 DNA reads TGTGCCAGCAGCGTAGCAGCTAGCGACACAGATACGCAGTATTTT. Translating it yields CASSVAASDTDTQYF.

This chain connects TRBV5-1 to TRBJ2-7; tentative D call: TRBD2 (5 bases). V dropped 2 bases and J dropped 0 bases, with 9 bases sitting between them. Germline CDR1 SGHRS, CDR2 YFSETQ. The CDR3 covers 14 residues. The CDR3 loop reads CASSLVGSSYEQYF. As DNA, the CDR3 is TGCGCCAGCAGCTTAGTGGGGAGCTCCTACGAGCAGTACTTC.

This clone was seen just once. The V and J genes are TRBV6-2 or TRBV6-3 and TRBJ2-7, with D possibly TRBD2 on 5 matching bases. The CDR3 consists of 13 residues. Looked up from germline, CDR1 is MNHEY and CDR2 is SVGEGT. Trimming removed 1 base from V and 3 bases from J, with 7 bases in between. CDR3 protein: CASSYWTDYEQYF. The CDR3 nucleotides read TGTGCCAGCAGTTACTGGACTGACTACGAGCAGTACTTC.

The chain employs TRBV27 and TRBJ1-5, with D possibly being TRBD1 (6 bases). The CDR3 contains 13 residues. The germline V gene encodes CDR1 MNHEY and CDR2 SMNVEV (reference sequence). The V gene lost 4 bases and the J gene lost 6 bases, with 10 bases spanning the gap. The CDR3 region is CASSWAGAQPQHF. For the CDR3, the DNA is TGTGCCAGCAGTTGGGCAGGGGCTCAGCCCCAGCATTTT.

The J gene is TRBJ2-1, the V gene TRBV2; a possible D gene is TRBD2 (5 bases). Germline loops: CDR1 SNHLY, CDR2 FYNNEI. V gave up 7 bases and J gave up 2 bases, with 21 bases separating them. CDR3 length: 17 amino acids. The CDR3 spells CASNGLLSGFPYNEQFF. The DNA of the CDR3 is TGTGCCAGCAACGGCCTCTTATCGGGGTTTCCCTACAATGAGCAGTTCTTC.

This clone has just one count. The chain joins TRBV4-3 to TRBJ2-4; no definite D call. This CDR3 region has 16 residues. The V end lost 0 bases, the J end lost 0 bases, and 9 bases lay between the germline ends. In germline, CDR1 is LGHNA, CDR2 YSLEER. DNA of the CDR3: TGCGCCAGCAGCCAAGAGTATATCCTAGCCAAAAACATTCAGTACTTC. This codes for CASSQEYILAKNIQYF.

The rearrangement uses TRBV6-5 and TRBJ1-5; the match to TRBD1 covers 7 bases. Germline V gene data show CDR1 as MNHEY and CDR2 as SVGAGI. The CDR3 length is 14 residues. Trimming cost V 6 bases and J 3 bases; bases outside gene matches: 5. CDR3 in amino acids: CASSNRGLNQPQHF. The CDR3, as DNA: TGTGCCAGCAGCAACAGGGGACTCAATCAGCCCCAGCATTTT.

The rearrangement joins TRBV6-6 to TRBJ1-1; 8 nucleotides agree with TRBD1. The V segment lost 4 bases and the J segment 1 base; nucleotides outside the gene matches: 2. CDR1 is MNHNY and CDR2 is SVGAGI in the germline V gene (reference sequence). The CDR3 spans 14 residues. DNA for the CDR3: TGTGCCAGCAGTTTGGACAGGGCGAACACTGAAGCTTTCTTT. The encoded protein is CASSLDRANTEAFF.

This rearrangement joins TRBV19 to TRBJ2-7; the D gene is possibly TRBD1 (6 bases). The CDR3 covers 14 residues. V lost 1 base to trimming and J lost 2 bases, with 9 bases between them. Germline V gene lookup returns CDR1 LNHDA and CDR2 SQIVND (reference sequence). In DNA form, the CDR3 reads TGTGCCAGTAGTATAGTGGCAGGGGCCTACGAGCAGTACTTC. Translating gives CASSIVAGAYEQYF.

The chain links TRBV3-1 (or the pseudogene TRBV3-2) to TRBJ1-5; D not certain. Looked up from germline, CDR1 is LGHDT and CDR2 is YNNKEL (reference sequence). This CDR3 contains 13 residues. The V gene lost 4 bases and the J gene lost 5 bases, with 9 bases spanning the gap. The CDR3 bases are TGTGCCAGCAGCCGCATGTCGGATCAGCCCCAGCATTTT. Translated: CASSRMSDQPQHF.

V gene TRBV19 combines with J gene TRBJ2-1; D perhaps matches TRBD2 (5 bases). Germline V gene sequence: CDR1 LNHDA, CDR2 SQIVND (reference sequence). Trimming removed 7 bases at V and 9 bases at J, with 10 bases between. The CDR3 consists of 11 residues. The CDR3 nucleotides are TGTGCCAGTACCACTGCGGGTGAGCAGTTCTTC. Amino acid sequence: CASTTAGEQFF.